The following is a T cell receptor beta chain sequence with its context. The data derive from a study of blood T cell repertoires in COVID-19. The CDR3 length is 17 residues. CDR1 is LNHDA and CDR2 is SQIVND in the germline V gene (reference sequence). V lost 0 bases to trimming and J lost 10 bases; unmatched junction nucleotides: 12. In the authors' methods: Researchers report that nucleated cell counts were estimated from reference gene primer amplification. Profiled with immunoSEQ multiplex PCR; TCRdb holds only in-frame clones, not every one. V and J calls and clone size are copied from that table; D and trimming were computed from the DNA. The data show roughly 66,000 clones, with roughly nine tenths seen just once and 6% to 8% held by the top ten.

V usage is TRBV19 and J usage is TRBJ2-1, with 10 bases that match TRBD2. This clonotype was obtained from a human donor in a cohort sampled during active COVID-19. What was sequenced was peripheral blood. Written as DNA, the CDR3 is TGTGCCAGTAGTATAGACCCGGGGCTAGCGGGAGCACGGGAGCAGTTCTTC. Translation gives CASSIDPGLAGAREQFF.